The TCR beta chain under discussion was sequenced for a study of beta chain features in type 1 diabetes. V lost 5 bases to trimming and J lost 5 bases, with 18 bases between them. The germline CDR1 and CDR2 sequences are MNHEY and SMNVEV (reference sequence). This CDR3 spans 15 amino acids. Of note for this clone: Its antigen is unidentified.

Study results and caveats: cDNA-based sequencing might over-represent cells highly expressing TCR.

Of the isolated RNA, all was reverse transcribed, and so the sequenced material was expressed TCRB transcripts. The method was immunoSEQ multiplex PCR; TCRdb's version includes in-frame clones alone and lacks a portion of them. The sample has hundreds of thousands of clones, about 10% seen once. The sample comprised naive CD4+ T cells from blood. The chain is built from TRBV27 and TRBJ2-5; D is possibly TRBD1 (5 bases). This TCR came from a woman aged 18-35 years in good health. DNA for the CDR3: TGTGCCAGCAGTCGCCTGACTGGGGCGGTGGAGACCCAGTACTTC. Amino acids: CASSRLTGAVETQYF.